These 24 T cell receptor beta chains originate from one sample sequenced in a study of identical twins' blood T cells. TCRdb re-derived calls from the 5' RACE reads in MiXCR, one entry per CDR3 protein. This table holds a few hundred thousand distinct CDR3 sequences, roughly 31% found once. Sequenced sample: PBMCs. Receptors originate from a woman aged 18 to 55 in good health.

Points on this clonotype: A much larger clone differs by one base, so this may be a read error. In DNA form, the CDR3 reads TGCAGCGTCAGGGCTATGGGAAACGCCATATATTTT. Amino acid sequence: CSVRAMGNAIYF. The J gene is TRBJ1-3, the V gene TRBV29-1; a weak D match, TRBD1 (5 bases). This CDR3 has 12 residues. CDR1 and CDR2 (germline): SQVTM, ANQGSEA. Variable domain in full (rest from reference TRBV29-1 and TRBJ1-3): SAVISQKPSRDICQRGTSLTIQCQVDSQVTMMFWYRQQPGQSLTLIATANQGSEATYESGFVIDKFPISRPNLTFSTLTVSNMSPEDSSIYLCSVRAMGNAIYFGEGSWLTVV.

This clonotype was seen a handful of times. One end of the junction does not line up with germline, which may come from a read error. The genes are TRBV2 and TRBJ2-1; D is ambiguous. CDR1 and CDR2 (germline): SNHLY, FYNNEI. The CDR3 consists of 15 residues. The chain's CDR3 is CASSEAWSSCNEQFF. CDR3 coding DNA: TGTGCCAGCAGTGAAGCTTGGAGCTCCTGCAATGAGCAGTTCTTC.

This clonotype was picked up many times. CDR3 loop: CASSSYTASTDTQYF. The CDR3 region has the DNA TGTGCCAGCAGTTCCTACACAGCTAGCACAGATACGCAGTATTTT. The V gene is TRBV12-3 or TRBV12-4, the J gene TRBJ2-3; D remains ambiguous. Trimming cost V 4 bases and J 0 bases, with 11 bases left between them. The CDR3 loop spans 15 amino acids.

In its sample, this clonotype was seen a few times. V and J are TRBV20-1 and TRBJ2-1; D unclear. Germline V CDR1 and CDR2: DFQATT, SNEGSKA (reference sequence). This CDR3 has 13 residues. V shed 0 bases and J shed 8 bases, with 11 bases lying between them. CDR3 residues: CSARDKTSHEQFF. CDR3 DNA sequence: TGCAGTGCTAGAGATAAGACTTCCCATGAGCAGTTCTTC.

This clonotype was detected many times. V is TRBV6-5 and J is TRBJ1-2, with unresolved D. The length of the CDR3 is 13 residues. V lost 4 bases and J lost 2, with 8 bases in between. Looked up from germline, CDR1 is MNHEY and CDR2 is SVGAGI. The CDR3 DNA is TGTGCCAGCAGTTCAGCTCCAAACTATGGCTACACCTTC. It yields the protein CASSSAPNYGYTF.

This clonotype was observed many times. The V and J genes are TRBV11-2 and TRBJ1-2; no reliable D call. The CDR3 is 12 residues long. V dropped 1 base and J dropped 6 bases, with 6 bases sitting between them. The germline V gene encodes CDR1 SGHAT and CDR2 FQNNGV. The CDR3 here is CASSLARDGYTF. The CDR3 DNA follows: TGTGCCAGCAGCTTAGCGCGGGATGGCTACACCTTC. Full variable domain (outside the CDR3, taken from reference TRBV11-2 and TRBJ1-2): EAGVAQSPRYKIIEKRQSVAFWCNPISGHATLYWYQQILGQGPKLLIQFQNNGVVDDSQLPKDRFSAERLKGVDSTLKIQPAKLEDSAVYLCASSLARDGYTFGSGTRLTVV.

V and J are TRBV20-1 and TRBJ1-5; the D is unclear. Germline V gene lookup returns CDR1 DFQATT and CDR2 SNEGSKA (reference sequence). Trimming left V 2 bases short and J 1 base short, with 9 bases between. The CDR3 is 14 amino acids. In DNA form, the CDR3 reads TGCAGTGCTAGATCTACGAGGAGCAATCAGCCCCAGCATTTT. This sequence encodes CSARSTRSNQPQHF.

There are a few counts of this clonotype. This may stem from a read error, because a much larger clone lies one nucleotide away. V is TRBV29-1 and J is TRBJ1-2; D is unclear. Germline-derived CDR1 and CDR2 are SQVTM and ANQGSEA. The CDR3 is made up of 11 amino acids. Trimming stripped 8 bases from V and 10 bases from J, with 17 bases between. CDR3 amino acids: CSCSARGVYTF. As DNA, the CDR3 is TGCAGCTGTTCTGCTCGCGGCGTCTACACCTTC.

CDR3 sequence: CSVVAADQPQHF. CDR3 in DNA: TGCAGCGTTGTGGCCGCCGATCAGCCCCAGCATTTT. The chain uses TRBV29-1 and TRBJ1-5; no clear D. The length of the CDR3 is 12 residues. V lost 4 bases, J lost 5 bases, and 9 bases lay in between. Germline loops: CDR1 SQVTM, CDR2 ANQGSEA.

Only a few counts were recorded for this clonotype. The rearrangement links TRBV2 to TRBJ1-2; 7 bases map to TRBD1. V shed 4 bases, J shed 4 bases, and the junction held 9 bases outside the gene matches. Germline lookup yields CDR1 SNHLY and CDR2 FYNNEI. This CDR3 spans 15 amino acids. The CDR3 reads CASSGPTGPVYGYTF. Here the CDR3 DNA reads TGTGCCAGCAGTGGCCCGACAGGGCCAGTCTATGGCTACACCTTC. The entire variable domain, with the rest obtained from reference TRBV2 and TRBJ1-2, is as follows: EPEVTQTPSHQVTQMGQEVILRCVPISNHLYFYWYRQILGQKVEFLVSFYNNEISEKSEIFDDQFSVERPDGSNFTLKIRSTKLEDSAMYFCASSGPTGPVYGYTFGSGTRLTVV.

For this clonotype: Since a much larger clone is just one base distant, this may be a read error. The rearrangement uses TRBV20-1 and TRBJ2-1, with 8 bases lining up with TRBD2. CDR1 is DFQATT, CDR2 SNEGSKA, per germline (reference sequence). The CDR3 runs to 17 residues. Trimming took 1 base from V and 5 from J; bases not matched to a gene: 13. CDR3 amino acids: CSARGAAGGLAHNEQFF. The CDR3 DNA reads as TGCAGTGCTAGAGGAGCGGCGGGAGGTCTTGCCCACAATGAGCAGTTCTTC.

The table lists this clonotype with many counts. The CDR3 DNA follows: TGTGCCAGCAGTCCAAGGGGCTCGAACACTGAAGCTTTCTTT. Its protein is CASSPRGSNTEAFF. This sequence joins TRBV27 and TRBJ1-1; the D gene is possibly TRBD1 (5 bases). The CDR3 consists of 14 residues. Germline V gene data show CDR1 as MNHEY and CDR2 as SMNVEV (reference sequence). V lost 5 bases and J lost 1, with 11 bases in between.

This clonotype appeared a single time. The chain uses TRBV11-3 and TRBJ2-2; no clear D. Trimming shortened V by 5 bases and J by 6 bases, and 13 bases separated the two germline ends. The CDR3 is 14 amino acids. Looked up from germline, CDR1 is SGHNT and CDR2 is YENEEA. CDR3 region: CASSNGALPGELFF. In nucleotides, the CDR3 is TGTGCCAGCAGCAATGGTGCTCTCCCCGGGGAGCTGTTTTTT.

In this sample, this clonotype turned up a few times. The chain carries TRBV5-1 and TRBJ1-1; D might be TRBD1 (5 bases). The V and J ends lost 4 bases and 1 base respectively, with 11 bases between them. The CDR3 totals 14 residues. Germline V gene data show CDR1 as SGHRS and CDR2 as YFSETQ. CDR3 bases: TGCGCCAGCAGCGCGAGTACAGGGAACACTGAAGCTTTCTTT. Residues: CASSASTGNTEAFF. The whole variable domain, filled in from reference TRBV5-1 and TRBJ1-1, reads KAGVTQTPRYLIKTRGQQVTLSCSPISGHRSVSWYQQTPGQGLQFLFEYFSETQRNKGNFPGRFSGRQFSNSRSEMNVSTLELGDSALYLCASSASTGNTEAFFGQGTRLTVV.

The chain uses TRBV3-1 and TRBJ2-7; either TRBD1 or TRBD2 may supply D (5 bases each). Trimming took off 1 base at V and 7 bases at J, with 11 bases between the two ends. Germline CDR1 and CDR2: LGHDT and YNNKEL (reference sequence). The CDR3 has 13 residues. The CDR3 DNA is TGTGCCAGCAGCCAAGTGAGGGGCGCGGAGCAGTACTTC. This gives the protein CASSQVRGAEQYF.

The chain links TRBV10-3 to TRBJ2-2; 10 nucleotides match TRBD2. The CDR3 covers 19 residues. The V gene end was trimmed by 7 bases and the J gene end by 5 bases; junction bases not matched to a gene: 19. CDR1 and CDR2 (germline): ENHRY, SYGVKD. As DNA, the CDR3 is TGTGCCATCACTCTTGCCGGGACTAGCGACAATAGGGGTACCGGGGAGCTGTTTTTT. It specifies CAITLAGTSDNRGTGELFF.

This clonotype was counted many times. The gene calls are TRBV27 and TRBJ2-5, with D tentatively TRBD1 (6 bases). Trimming took off 6 bases at V and 1 base at J, with 9 bases between the two ends. Germline CDR1 is MNHEY and CDR2 is SMNVEV (reference sequence). The CDR3 contains 13 residues. The CDR3 DNA sequence: TGTGCCAGCAGCCAGGGGTCCCAAGAGACCCAGTACTTC. This sequence encodes CASSQGSQETQYF.

Details on this clonotype: At one boundary the junction diverges from the germline segment, which might be a read error. The V call is TRBV7-7, the J call TRBJ1-1; D gene uncertain. Germline V CDR1 and CDR2: SSHAT, FNYEAQ (reference sequence). This CDR3 has 14 residues. The CDR3 is CASSFEGGLVETFF. CDR3 DNA: TGTGCCAGCAGCTTCGAGGGCGGACTAGTTGAAACTTTCTTT.

The V gene is TRBV6-1, the J gene TRBJ1-2, with D possibly being TRBD1 (5 bases). Germline V CDR1 and CDR2: MNHNS, SASEGT. V was pared by 2 bases and J by 5 bases, with 12 bases between. This CDR3 is built from 14 residues. The CDR3 region is CASSENWDAYGYTF. The DNA for the CDR3 is TGTGCCAGCAGTGAAAACTGGGACGCATATGGCTACACCTTC.

CDR3 sequence (DNA): TGTGCCAGCAGCGGGACAGGGACCACTGAAGCTTTCTTT. Translation: CASSGTGTTEAFF. This chain uses TRBV7-9 with TRBJ1-1; 9 bases map to TRBD1. The ends lost 5 bases at V and 4 bases at J; junction bases unmatched: 2. CDR3 length: 13 amino acids. Per germline, CDR1 SEHNR and CDR2 FQNEAQ (reference sequence).

The V and J genes are TRBV5-1 and TRBJ1-4, with D possibly being TRBD1 (6 bases). The CDR3 consists of 14 residues. The germline gives CDR1 SGHRS, CDR2 YFSETQ. V was pared by 6 bases and J by 8 bases, with 17 bases between. The CDR3 sequence: CASTGTPGREKLFF. CDR3 nucleotides: TGCGCCAGCACCGGGACACCTGGAAGGGAAAAACTGTTTTTT.

This clonotype was observed at least ten times. The chain has TRBV10-1 and TRBJ1-1; D gene ambiguous. The germline V and J ends were trimmed by 0 bases and 3 bases, with 8 bases remaining between them. Looked up from germline, CDR1 is WNHNN and CDR2 is SYGVQD (reference sequence). This CDR3 is built from 14 residues. The CDR3 here is CASSESEGDTEAFF. Written as DNA, the CDR3 is TGCGCCAGCAGTGAGTCGGAGGGCGACACTGAAGCTTTCTTT.

This clonotype appeared a few times. The V and J genes are TRBV5-1 and TRBJ1-2; no firm D call. This CDR3 contains 14 residues. V was cut by 0 bases and J by 7 bases, with 13 bases left in between. From germline, CDR1 is SGHRS and CDR2 YFSETQ. This CDR3 is CASSLGERGSGYTF. CDR3 sequence (DNA): TGCGCCAGCAGCTTGGGTGAGCGGGGTTCTGGCTACACCTTC.

This clonotype was recorded many times. The chain is built from TRBV10-3 and TRBJ1-1, with 7 bases identical to TRBD1. From germline, CDR1 is ENHRY and CDR2 SYGVKD. With V trimmed by 6 bases and J by 3 bases, 7 bases remained unmatched. The CDR3 spans 14 residues. Here the CDR3 reads CAISTQGSDTEAFF. In nucleotides, the CDR3 is TGTGCCATCAGCACACAGGGGTCGGACACTGAAGCTTTCTTT.